This TCR beta chain was recorded in a study of shared clonotypes between healthy human individuals. The naive CD8 population came from CD45RO-negative cells selected for CCR7, without terminally differentiated effector memory CD45RA+ cells. Adult donors, all healthy and HIV-negative, had no recent acute infections or vaccinations. Findings and caveats of the study: Large depth notwithstanding, sorted-subset sequencing proved incomplete by rarefaction.

On this clone: What it recognizes is unknown.

Every immunoSEQ plate was one replicate of a subset's evenly spread DNA. Only in-frame clones appear in the TCRdb table, and some are missing; sequencing was by immunoSEQ multiplex PCR. The sample lists 550,000 to 650,000 clones; 95% to 96% were seen once. There are 12 residues in the CDR3. Trimming left V 5 bases short and J 7 bases short, with 12 bases between. The V gene's germline CDR1 is SQVTM and CDR2 ANQGSEA. The specimen sequenced was naive CD8+ T cells sorted from blood. This receptor was taken from a woman aged 25 to 39 in good health. The V and J genes are TRBV29-1 and TRBJ2-1; the D is unclear. The CDR3 loop is CSVRWYSNEQFF. As DNA, the CDR3 is TGCAGCGTTAGATGGTATTCGAATGAGCAGTTCTTC.